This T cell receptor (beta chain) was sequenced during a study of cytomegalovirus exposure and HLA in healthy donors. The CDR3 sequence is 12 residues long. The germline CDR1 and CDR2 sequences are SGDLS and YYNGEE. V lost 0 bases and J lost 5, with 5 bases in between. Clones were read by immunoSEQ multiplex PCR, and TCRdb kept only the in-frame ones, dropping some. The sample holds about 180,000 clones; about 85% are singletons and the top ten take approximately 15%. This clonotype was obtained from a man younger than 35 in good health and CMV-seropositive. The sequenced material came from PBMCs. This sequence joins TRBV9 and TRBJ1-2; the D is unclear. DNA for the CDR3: TGTGCCAGCAGCGTAGCAGCGTATGGCTACACCTTC. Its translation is CASSVAAYGYTF.